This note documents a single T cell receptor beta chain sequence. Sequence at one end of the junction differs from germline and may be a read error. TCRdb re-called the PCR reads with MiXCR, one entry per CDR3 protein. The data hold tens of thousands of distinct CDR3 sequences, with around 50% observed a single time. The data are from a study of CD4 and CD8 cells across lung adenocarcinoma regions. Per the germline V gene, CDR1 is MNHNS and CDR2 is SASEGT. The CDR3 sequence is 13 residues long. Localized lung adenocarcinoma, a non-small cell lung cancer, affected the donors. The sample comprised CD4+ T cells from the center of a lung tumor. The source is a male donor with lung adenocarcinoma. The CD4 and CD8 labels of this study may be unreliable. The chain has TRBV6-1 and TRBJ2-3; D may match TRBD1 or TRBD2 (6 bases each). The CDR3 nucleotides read TGTGCCAGCGGGGGGCGGGGCCCAGATACCCAGTATTTT. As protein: CASGGRGPDTQYF.